One and the same sample provided the 11 T cell receptor beta chains below, sequenced in a study of vaccination effects on CD4 cells after COVID-19. Only in-frame clones appear in the TCRdb table, and some are missing; sequencing was by immunoSEQ multiplex PCR. In the table there are more than 13,000 clones, about 75% of which are singletons. Before sequencing took place, the ViraFEST assay used viral peptide pools to expand antigen-specific CD4+ T cells. Investigators separated out CD4+ T cells once around nine days of culture had passed. As their vaccination, participants received two doses of either BNT162b2 or mRNA-1273. Their target antigens are unknown. The sequencing here drew on CD4+ T cells from PBMCs cultured with HCoV-NL63 spike peptides, taken after COVID-19 vaccination. The receptors shown here come from a human donor who received a COVID-19 vaccine.

The chain uses TRBV18 and TRBJ2-7; 11 bases are shared with TRBD1. Per germline, CDR1 KGHSH and CDR2 LQKENI. V dropped 3 bases and J dropped 5; count of bases not matched to a gene: 6. CDR3 length equals 15 residues. The CDR3 bases are TGTGCCAGCTCACCGTCCGGGACAGGGGGTAACGAGCAGTACTTC. Protein: CASSPSGTGGNEQYF.

The chain joins TRBV12-3 or TRBV12-4 to TRBJ2-2, with D hard to call. V was pared by 6 bases and J by 7 bases, with 9 bases between. The CDR3 spans 12 residues. CDR3 sequence (DNA): TGTGCCAGCAGCCACCTCGTCGGGGAGCTGTTTTTT. It encodes CASSHLVGELFF.

V usage is TRBV6-5 and J usage is TRBJ2-3, with TRBD1 identical over 10 bases. J lost 5 bases, V lost 5 bases, and 7 bases had no gene match. This CDR3 is 15 amino acids long. Germline values: CDR1 MNHEY, CDR2 SVGAGI. As DNA, the CDR3 is TGTGCCAGCAGTCTGGACAGGGGGGCAGGAGATACGCAGTATTTT. As protein: CASSLDRGAGDTQYF.

This clone was recorded once. The chain couples TRBV12-5 to TRBJ2-3, with D uncertain. CDR3 size: 12 residues. Germline-derived CDR1 and CDR2 are LGHNT and FRNRAP. The V and J ends lost 5 bases and 2 bases respectively, with 5 bases between them. The CDR3 loop reads CASGPNTDTQYF. Written as DNA, the CDR3 is TGTGCTAGTGGTCCTAACACAGATACGCAGTATTTT.

The chain employs TRBV19 and TRBJ2-1; D gene unclear. CDR1 is LNHDA, CDR2 SQIVND, per germline (reference sequence). Trimming cost V 2 bases and J 6 bases, with 8 bases left between them. The CDR3 spans 13 residues. Written as DNA, the CDR3 is TGTGCCAGTAGTATATACACGATCAATGAGCAGTTCTTC. Translated: CASSIYTINEQFF.

The chain is built from TRBV4-2 and TRBJ2-7, with 10 bases that match TRBD2. The CDR3 length is 16 residues. V trimming: 1 base; J trimming: 7 bases; junction bases outside the gene matches: 10. Germline CDR1 LGHNA, CDR2 YNFKEQ. The CDR3: CASSQVGASGRSEQYF. The CDR3 DNA reads as TGTGCCAGCAGCCAAGTCGGAGCTAGCGGGAGATCTGAGCAGTACTTC.

The V and J genes are TRBV28 and TRBJ2-7; D unresolved. Germline V CDR1 and CDR2: MDHEN, SYDVKM. Trimming took 3 bases from V and 2 from J, leaving 11 bases between them. The CDR3 covers 14 residues. DNA for the CDR3: TGTGCCAGCAGTTTCAGACGGGTAACCTACGAGCAGTACTTC. Residues: CASSFRRVTYEQYF.

This clone has just a few counts. V and J are TRBV30 and TRBJ2-7; D is possibly TRBD2 (5 bases). Germline V CDR1 and CDR2: GTSNPN, SVGIG (reference sequence). The length of the CDR3 is 14 residues. Trimming stripped 0 bases from V and 6 bases from J, with 15 bases between. CDR3 in amino acids: CAWSVTAAGGEQYF. Written as DNA, the CDR3 is TGTGCCTGGAGTGTAACGGCCGCAGGAGGCGAGCAGTACTTC.

The chain has TRBV11-3 and TRBJ2-7; no clear D. CDR1 is SGHNT, CDR2 YENEEA, per germline. CDR3 length equals 10 residues. V was cut by 10 bases and J by 4 bases, with 8 bases left in between. CDR3 coding DNA: TGTGCCACCCACCCTTACGAGCAGTACTTC. It specifies CATHPYEQYF.

The chain joins TRBV9 to TRBJ2-5; 8 bases agree with TRBD1. Germline loops: CDR1 SGDLS, CDR2 YYNGEE. The trim removed 3 bases at V and 5 bases at J, leaving 9 bases unmatched. The CDR3 has 15 residues. CDR3 amino acids: CASSAPAGGAETQYF. The CDR3, as DNA: TGTGCCAGCAGCGCCCCCGCAGGGGGCGCGGAGACCCAGTACTTC.

The chain couples TRBV18 to TRBJ2-3; D not certain. CDR3 length: 14 residues. Germline lookup yields CDR1 KGHSH and CDR2 LQKENI. With 1 base removed from V and 0 bases from J, the gap between germline ends came to 5 bases. CDR3 nucleotide sequence: TGTGCCAGCTCACCACAGGGTAGCACAGATACGCAGTATTTT. It translates to CASSPQGSTDTQYF.